A selection of T cell receptor beta chains follows, all from one sample in a study of T cell clonotyping in hematopoietic cell transplantation. The protocol was immunoSEQ multiplex PCR, while the TCRdb copy is restricted to in-frame clones and leaves out a portion. The sample has around 17,000 clones; 60% to 85% are singletons. The sequenced sample consisted of peripheral blood mononuclear cells. The receptor source for this set is a woman aged 55-70 years in good health. Some clones in this sample may be carry-over from other donors' samples. The CDR3 runs from the conserved cysteine through the conserved F or W. D genes are given only for firm matches. Clone size is stated in some rows and not others, as once, few, many or a class when expanded.

CDR3: CASSLAGTGIGYTF
DNA: TGTGCCAGCAGCTTGGCAGGGACAGGGATTGGCTACACCTTC
size: .
D: TRBD1
V: TRBV5-4
J: TRBJ1-2

CDR3: CAWSEGGGYSGNTIYF
DNA: TGTGCCTGGAGTGAGGGAGGGGGCTACTCTGGAAACACCATATATTTT
size: .
D: TRBD1
V: TRBV30
J: TRBJ1-3

CDR3: CATSRVPGQPQHF
DNA: TGTGCCACCAGCAGGGTCCCCGGACAGCCCCAGCATTTT
size: few
D: .
V: TRBV15
J: TRBJ1-5

CDR3: CASSLGTGGGYGYTF
DNA: TGTGCCAGCAGCTTAGGCACAGGGGGCGGGTATGGCTACACCTTC
size: .
D: TRBD1
V: TRBV7-2
J: TRBJ1-2

CDR3: CASSYQAYNEQFF
DNA: TGTGCCAGCAGCTACCAAGCCTACAATGAGCAGTTCTTC
size: few
D: .
V: TRBV7-6
J: TRBJ2-1

CDR3: CAWSVPFKDQETQYF
DNA: TGTGCCTGGAGTGTACCTTTTAAAGACCAAGAGACCCAGTACTTC
size: few
D: .
V: TRBV30
J: TRBJ2-5

CDR3: CASSPRAGWVYEQYF
DNA: TGTGCCAGCAGCCCTAGGGCAGGTTGGGTCTACGAGCAGTACTTC
size: .
D: .
V: TRBV7-8
J: TRBJ2-7

CDR3: CARSHSNTDTQYF
DNA: TGTGCCCGGAGTCACAGCAACACAGATACGCAGTATTTT
size: .
D: .
V: TRBV30
J: TRBJ2-3

CDR3: CASSQDFRSTGGTEAFF
DNA: TGCGCCAGCAGCCAAGATTTCAGGTCGACAGGGGGCACTGAAGCTTTCTTT
size: .
D: TRBD1
V: TRBV4-3
J: TRBJ1-1

CDR3: CATSRGQGAREQFF
DNA: TGTGCCACCAGCAGAGGACAAGGGGCTCGGGAGCAGTTCTTC
size: .
D: .
V: TRBV15
J: TRBJ2-1

CDR3: CASSITQGSGYTF
DNA: TGTGCCAGTAGCATAACACAGGGTTCTGGCTACACCTTC
size: few
D: .
V: TRBV19
J: TRBJ1-2

CDR3: CASRDPGQMNTEAFF
DNA: TGTGCCAGCAGAGACCCGGGACAGATGAACACTGAAGCTTTCTTT
size: .
D: TRBD1
V: TRBV6-5
J: TRBJ1-1

CDR3: CASSQGGGGYTF
DNA: TGCGCCAGCAGCCAAGGAGGGGGCGGCTACACCTTC
size: .
D: TRBD1
V: TRBV4-3
J: TRBJ1-2

CDR3: CASSRKETQYF
DNA: TGTGCCAGCAGCCGAAAAGAGACCCAGTACTTC
size: once
D: .
V: TRBV7-2
J: TRBJ2-5